This T cell receptor (beta chain) was identified during a study of blood T cell repertoires in COVID-19. Clones were read by immunoSEQ multiplex PCR, and TCRdb kept only the in-frame ones, dropping some. The sample contains 360,000 or so clones, about 88% of which appear only once. Donors were grouped by their self-reported clinical history. The V segment lost 1 base and the J segment 4 bases; nucleotides outside the gene matches: 7. The length of the CDR3 is 16 residues. Looked up from germline, CDR1 is LGHDT and CDR2 is YNNKEL (reference sequence). This TCR was recovered from a woman in her twenties or thirties who had recovered from COVID-19. What was sequenced was PBMCs or T cells enriched from blood (not recorded which). The chain uses TRBV3-1 (or the pseudogene TRBV3-2) and TRBJ2-3; 8 bases are a match to TRBD2. The CDR3 DNA reads TGTGCCAGCAGCCAAGGAAGCGGGGGCTGGGCAGATACGCAGTATTTT. The encoded protein is CASSQGSGGWADTQYF.